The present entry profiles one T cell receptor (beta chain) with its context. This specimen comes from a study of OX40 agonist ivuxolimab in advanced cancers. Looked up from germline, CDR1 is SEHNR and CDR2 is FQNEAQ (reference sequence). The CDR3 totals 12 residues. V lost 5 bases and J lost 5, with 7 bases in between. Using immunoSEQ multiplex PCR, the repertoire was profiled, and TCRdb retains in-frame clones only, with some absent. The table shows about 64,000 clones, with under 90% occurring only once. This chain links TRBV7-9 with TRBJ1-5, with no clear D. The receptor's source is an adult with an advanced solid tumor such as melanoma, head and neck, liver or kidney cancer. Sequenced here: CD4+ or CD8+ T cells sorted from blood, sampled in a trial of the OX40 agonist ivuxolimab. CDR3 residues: CASSLPYQPQHF. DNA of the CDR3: TGTGCCAGCAGCCTCCCTTATCAGCCCCAGCATTTT.